This record covers a single T cell receptor beta chain. Its antigen is still unknown. The data are from a study of identifying expanded T cells in peripheral blood. CDR1 and CDR2 (germline): MDHEN, SYDVKM. The CDR3 is made up of 14 amino acids. Trimming cost V 7 bases and J 6 bases, with 19 bases left between them. This table comes from immunoSEQ multiplex PCR, and its TCRdb copy is limited to in-frame clones, with some not included. The top ten clones hold about 18% of a sample with about 78,000 clones, about four fifths of them seen once. Findings of the study overall: Roughly 1.2 clones differed between technical replicates, versus approximately 16 and 19 over time.

Sequencing was performed on blood. The chain links TRBV28 to TRBJ2-7; D might be TRBD1 or TRBD2, each matching 5 bases. The source is a person aged 18 to 70 in good health. This CDR3 is CASTMAGQRGEQYF. In DNA, the CDR3 is TGTGCCAGCACCATGGCCGGGCAGAGGGGCGAGCAGTACTTC.